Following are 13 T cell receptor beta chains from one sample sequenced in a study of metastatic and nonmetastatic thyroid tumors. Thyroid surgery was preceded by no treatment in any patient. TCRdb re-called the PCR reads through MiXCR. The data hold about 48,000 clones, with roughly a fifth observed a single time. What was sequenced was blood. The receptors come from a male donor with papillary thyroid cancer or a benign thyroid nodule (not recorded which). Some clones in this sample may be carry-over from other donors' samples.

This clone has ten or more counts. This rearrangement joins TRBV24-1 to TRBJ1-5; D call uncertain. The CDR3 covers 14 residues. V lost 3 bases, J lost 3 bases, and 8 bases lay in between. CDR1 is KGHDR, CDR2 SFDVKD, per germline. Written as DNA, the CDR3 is TGTGCCACCAGTGATCGGAGGTTCAATCAGCCCCAGCATTTT. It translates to CATSDRRFNQPQHF.

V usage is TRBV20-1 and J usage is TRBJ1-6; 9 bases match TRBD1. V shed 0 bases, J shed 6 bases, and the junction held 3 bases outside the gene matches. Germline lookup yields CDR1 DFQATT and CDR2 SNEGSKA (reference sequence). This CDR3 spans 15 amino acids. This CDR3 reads CSAREPDRGNSPLHF. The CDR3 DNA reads TGCAGTGCTAGAGAACCGGACAGGGGTAATTCACCCCTCCACTTT.

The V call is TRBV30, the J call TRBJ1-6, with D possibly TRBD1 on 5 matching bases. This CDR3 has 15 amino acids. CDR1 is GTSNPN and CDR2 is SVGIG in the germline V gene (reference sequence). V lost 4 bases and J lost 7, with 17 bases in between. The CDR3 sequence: CAWISPRGSNSPLHF. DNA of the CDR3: TGTGCCTGGATAAGCCCCCGGGGGTCCAATTCACCCCTCCACTTT.

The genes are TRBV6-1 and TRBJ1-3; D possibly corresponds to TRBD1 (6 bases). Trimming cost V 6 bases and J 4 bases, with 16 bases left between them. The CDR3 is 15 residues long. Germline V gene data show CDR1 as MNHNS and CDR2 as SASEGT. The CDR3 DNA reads TGTGCCAGCAGACAGGGTTTAGAGGGGGGAAACACCATATATTTT. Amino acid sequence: CASRQGLEGGNTIYF.

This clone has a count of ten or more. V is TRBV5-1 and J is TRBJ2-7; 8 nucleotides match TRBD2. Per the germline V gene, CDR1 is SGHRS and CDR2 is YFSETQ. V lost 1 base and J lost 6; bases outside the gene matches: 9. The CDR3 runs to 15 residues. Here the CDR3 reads CASSLTSSGIREQYF. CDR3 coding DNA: TGCGCCAGCAGCTTGACGAGTAGCGGGATCCGCGAGCAGTACTTC. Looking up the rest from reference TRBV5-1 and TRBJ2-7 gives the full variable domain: KAGVTQTPRYLIKTRGQQVTLSCSPISGHRSVSWYQQTPGQGLQFLFEYFSETQRNKGNFPGRFSGRQFSNSRSEMNVSTLELGDSALYLCASSLTSSGIREQYFGPGTRLTVT.

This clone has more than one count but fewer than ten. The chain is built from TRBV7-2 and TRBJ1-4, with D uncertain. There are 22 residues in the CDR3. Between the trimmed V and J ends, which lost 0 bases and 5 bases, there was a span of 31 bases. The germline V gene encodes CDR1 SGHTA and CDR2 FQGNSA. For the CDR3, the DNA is TGTGCCAGCAGCTTAGCGCACTTTGGCAATCGGAGGGCCCCCAAGGGCAATGAAAAACTGTTTTTT. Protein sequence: CASSLAHFGNRRAPKGNEKLFF.

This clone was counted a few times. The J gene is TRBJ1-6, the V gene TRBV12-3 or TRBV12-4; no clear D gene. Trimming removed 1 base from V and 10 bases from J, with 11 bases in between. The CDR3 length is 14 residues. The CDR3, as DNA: TGTGCCAGCAGTTTAGTGAGTGTGGGCTCACCCCTCCACTTT. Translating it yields CASSLVSVGSPLHF.

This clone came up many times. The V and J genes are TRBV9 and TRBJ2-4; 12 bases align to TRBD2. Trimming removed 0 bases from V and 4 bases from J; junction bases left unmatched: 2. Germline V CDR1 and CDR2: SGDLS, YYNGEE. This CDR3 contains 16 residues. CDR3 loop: CASSVEGTSGKNIQYF. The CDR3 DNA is TGTGCCAGCAGCGTAGAGGGGACTAGCGGGAAAAACATTCAGTACTTC. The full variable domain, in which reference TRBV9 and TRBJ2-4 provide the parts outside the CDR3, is DSGVTQTPKHLITATGQRVTLRCSPRSGDLSVYWYQQSLDQGLQFLIQYYNGEERAKGNILERFSAQQFPDLHSELNLSSLELGDSALYFCASSVEGTSGKNIQYFGAGTRLSVL.

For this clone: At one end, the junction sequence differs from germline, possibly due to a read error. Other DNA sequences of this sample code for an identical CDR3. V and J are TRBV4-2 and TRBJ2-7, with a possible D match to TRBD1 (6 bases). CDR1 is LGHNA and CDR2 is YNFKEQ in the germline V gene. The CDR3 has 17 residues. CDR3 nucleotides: TGTGCCAGTAGCCAAACGCTCCTTAAAGGACAGAAAGACGAGCAGTACTTC. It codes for CASSQTLLKGQKDEQYF.

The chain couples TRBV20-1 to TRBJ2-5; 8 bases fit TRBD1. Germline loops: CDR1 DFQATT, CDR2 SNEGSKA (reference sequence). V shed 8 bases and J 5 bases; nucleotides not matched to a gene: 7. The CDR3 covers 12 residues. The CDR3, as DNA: TGCAGTTTACAGGGGGTGGAGGAGACCCAGTACTTC. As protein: CSLQGVEETQYF.

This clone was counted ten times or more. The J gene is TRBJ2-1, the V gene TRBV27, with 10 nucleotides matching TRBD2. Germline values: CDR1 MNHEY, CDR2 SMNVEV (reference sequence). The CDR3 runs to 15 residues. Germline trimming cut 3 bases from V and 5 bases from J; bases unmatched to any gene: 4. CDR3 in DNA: TGTGCCAGCAGTTTCCCTAGCGGGGGCCACAATGAGCAGTTCTTC. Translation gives CASSFPSGGHNEQFF.

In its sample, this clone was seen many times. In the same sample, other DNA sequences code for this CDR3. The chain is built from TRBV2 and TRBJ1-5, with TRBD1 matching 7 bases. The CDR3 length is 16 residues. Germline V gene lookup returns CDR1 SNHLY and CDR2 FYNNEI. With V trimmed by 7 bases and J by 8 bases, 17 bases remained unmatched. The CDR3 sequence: CASMSTGRQGVKPQHF. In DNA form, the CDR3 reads TGTGCCAGCATGTCGACTGGGAGACAGGGTGTGAAGCCCCAGCATTTT.

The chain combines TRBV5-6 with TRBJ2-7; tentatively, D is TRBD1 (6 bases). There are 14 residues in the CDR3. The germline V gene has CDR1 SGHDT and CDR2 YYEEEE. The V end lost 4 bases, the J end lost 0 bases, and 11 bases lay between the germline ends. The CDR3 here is CASSAPGHSYEQYF. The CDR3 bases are TGTGCCAGCAGCGCTCCGGGACACTCCTACGAGCAGTACTTC.